The present entry profiles one T cell receptor beta chain with its context. Its antigen is not identified. Lacking the conserved final phenylalanine or tryptophan, this CDR3 likely reflects a read error. The CDR3 totals 14 residues. The germline gives CDR1 MNHEY, CDR2 SVGAGI. This sample's RNA came from whole unsorted tissue. This record belongs to a study of tumor and adjacent non-tumor tissue in lung cancer. Study background: Histology: around twelve adenocarcinoma, a couple of squamous cell carcinoma, 1 small cell lung cancer.

Study outcomes and limitations: Patients with more diverse tumor TCRs had worse survival. In normal lung, the top 100 clones were significantly more dominant than in tumor. Tumor tissue had significantly higher TCR diversity than normal lung.

Three rounds of nested PCR, following a modified ARM-PCR protocol, produced the TCRbeta library. TCRdb reprocessed the multiplex PCR reads with MiXCR, giving one entry per CDR3 protein. The sample has 60,000 to 85,000 distinct CDR3 sequences, about three quarters seen once. This receptor was identified in a man aged 60-69 years with non-small cell lung cancer. The chain uses TRBV6-5 and TRBJ1-5, with TRBD1 as a possible D gene (5 bases). Sequences were obtained from lung tumor tissue. This chain's CDR3 is CANSYSGGNQPQHL. The CDR3, as DNA: TGTGCCAACAGTTATTCGGGGGGTAATCAGCCCCAGCATCTT.